This T cell receptor (beta chain) was obtained from a study of T cells after yellow fever vaccination. The table lists this clonotype with many counts. The antigen is undetermined. Whole-study results and caveats: Most primary-vaccination clones recurred post-booster (around 95% CD4, roughly 90% CD8). Only a small proportion of the clonotypes turned up in both the CD4 and the CD8 compartments, likely arising from convergent recombination. Contamination of FACS-sorted repertoires by abundant clonotypes from the bulk population could occur.

CDR3 length equals 16 residues. V was trimmed by 3 bases and J by 4 bases, leaving 21 bases between them. Germline CDR1 DFQATT, CDR2 SNEGSKA (reference sequence). Making TCR cDNA involved 5'RACE template switching, which added UMIs and a universal primer site. One entry per CDR3 protein results from TCRdb running MiXCR on the 5' RACE reads. The sample contains about 63,000 distinct CDR3 sequences, 7.4% of which appear only once. The sequencing used CD8+ T cells sorted from PBMCs, collected 15 days after the yellow fever booster vaccination. The genes are TRBV20-1 and TRBJ1-2, with TRBD1 as a possible D gene (5 bases). This TCR came from a man aged 25 to 45 who received the YFV17D yellow fever vaccine. The DNA for the CDR3 is TGCAGTGCTAGTCACAACTACAGGTCCCCATCCTATGGCTACACCTTC. Translating it yields CSASHNYRSPSYGYTF.